Listed below are T cell receptor beta chains from one sample, sequenced in a study of blood T cell repertoires in COVID-19. This table comes from immunoSEQ multiplex PCR, and its TCRdb copy is limited to in-frame clones, with some not included. The sample lists some 250,000 clones, around 79% occurring once. Specimen: peripheral blood. The receptor set was obtained from a woman over 75 with acute or convalescent COVID-19. Both conserved end residues are part of each CDR3.

j_gene: TRBJ2-7
v_gene: TRBV11-2
CDR3aa: CASSNPRQGTYEQYF

j_gene: TRBJ2-1
v_gene: TRBV30
CDR3aa: CAWSAQPGQEQFF

j_gene: TRBJ2-1
v_gene: TRBV11-2
CDR3aa: CASSLGSLRLSNEQFF

j_gene: TRBJ2-2
v_gene: TRBV5-4
CDR3aa: CASSLKVTGNTGELFF

j_gene: TRBJ1-5
v_gene: TRBV6-5
CDR3aa: CASSYSQGANQPQHF

j_gene: TRBJ1-4
v_gene: TRBV5-6
CDR3aa: CASSLREGGVRTNEKLFF

j_gene: TRBJ2-1
v_gene: TRBV19
CDR3aa: CASSISPTEQFF

j_gene: TRBJ1-4
v_gene: TRBV6-5
CDR3aa: CASRGGQYEKLFF

j_gene: TRBJ1-2
v_gene: TRBV7-8
CDR3aa: CASSFGQGVLYGYTF

j_gene: TRBJ2-3
v_gene: TRBV6-4
CDR3aa: CASPQRGVTDTQYF

j_gene: TRBJ2-7
v_gene: TRBV10-3
CDR3aa: CAAGQGRDYEQYF

j_gene: TRBJ1-4
v_gene: TRBV5-6
CDR3aa: CASSQLGTGDDEKLFF

j_gene: TRBJ1-1
v_gene: TRBV19
CDR3aa: CASSIQGALIGTEAFF

j_gene: TRBJ1-2
v_gene: TRBV25-1
CDR3aa: CATAGVGGYGYTF

j_gene: TRBJ1-4
v_gene: TRBV19
CDR3aa: CASSSQGARNEKLFF

j_gene: TRBJ2-5
v_gene: TRBV29-1
CDR3aa: CSVKGGLAGETQYF

j_gene: TRBJ2-3
v_gene: TRBV5-1
CDR3aa: CASSLRTGLGTDTQYF

j_gene: TRBJ1-2
v_gene: TRBV18
CDR3aa: CASSPGRGFFGYTF

j_gene: TRBJ1-1
v_gene: TRBV7-9
CDR3aa: CASSDRMNTEAFF

j_gene: TRBJ2-2
v_gene: TRBV19
CDR3aa: CASRSDRGNTGELFF

j_gene: TRBJ2-3
v_gene: TRBV3-1/TRBV3-2
CDR3aa: CASSRVRLTSSSTDTQYF

j_gene: TRBJ2-7
v_gene: TRBV7-2
CDR3aa: CASSPDRGPYEQYF

j_gene: TRBJ1-4
v_gene: TRBV5-1
CDR3aa: CASSPGTAFNEKLFF

j_gene: TRBJ2-1
v_gene: TRBV13
CDR3aa: CASSISGLVSYNEQFF

j_gene: TRBJ1-1
v_gene: TRBV2
CDR3aa: CASRLTGFEAFF

j_gene: TRBJ1-4
v_gene: TRBV15
CDR3aa: CATSSGQGEREKLFF